The present entry profiles one TCR beta chain with its context. The sample comes from a study of blood T cells in healthy people across ages. It was with a sample-barcoded 5' primer and a J-beta primer mix that a second PCR of about 6 to 12 cycles was run. TCRdb fed the 5' RACE reads into MiXCR, producing one record per CDR3 protein. In the table there are roughly 1.7 million distinct CDR3 sequences, approximately 32% of which are singletons. Between the trimmed V and J ends, which lost 5 bases and 3 bases, there was a span of 13 bases. This CDR3 is 15 amino acids long. Germline V gene data show CDR1 as MGHRA and CDR2 as YSYEKL.

Material for sequencing was blood. The receptor comes from a woman aged 25 to 39 in good health. The chain joins TRBV4-1 to TRBJ2-2; no clear D gene. CDR3 region: CASSFRAVDTGELFF. CDR3 bases: TGCGCCAGCAGCTTCCGGGCAGTTGACACCGGGGAGCTGTTTTTT.